One sample yielded the 5 T cell receptor beta chains listed below, sequenced in a study of T-cell memory formation after mild COVID-19. Each CDR3 protein is one row after TCRdb ran MiXCR on the 5' RACE reads. The sample has about 560,000 distinct CDR3 sequences, about a fifth seen once; the top ten hold under 8.5%. The sample taken for sequencing was PBMCs or a T cell subset sorted from them (not recorded which). The receptors originated from an adult woman who had mild COVID-19 (a few samples of this study predate the infection). Cell type and time point are not known.

V gene TRBV6-5 combines with J gene TRBJ2-7; 10 positions agree with TRBD1. This CDR3 contains 14 residues. V was clipped by 6 bases and J by 4 bases; unmatched bases: 6. Germline V gene lookup returns CDR1 MNHEY and CDR2 SVGAGI. Written as DNA, the CDR3 is TGTGCCAGCAGACGGACAGGGGGTGTATACGAGCAGTACTTC. As protein: CASRRTGGVYEQYF.

This chain joins TRBV5-4 and TRBJ2-5; D possibly uses TRBD1 or TRBD2 (6 bases each). V gave up 3 bases and J gave up 5 bases, with 17 bases separating them. The CDR3 has 15 amino acids. Germline CDR1 and CDR2: SGHNT and YYREEE (reference sequence). The CDR3 DNA reads as TGTGCCAGCAGCTCACGCGGGACATTTGTGGAGACCCAGTACTTC. Encoded protein: CASSSRGTFVETQYF.

The rearrangement uses TRBV7-9 and TRBJ1-2; TRBD1 is a possible D gene (5 bases). Trimming shortened V by 3 bases and J by 3 bases, and 14 bases separated the two germline ends. Germline assignment: CDR1 SEHNR and CDR2 FQNEAQ (reference sequence). CDR3 size: 15 residues. CDR3 residues: CASSFLEGEDYGYTF. CDR3 sequence (DNA): TGTGCCAGCAGCTTTCTGGAAGGGGAGGACTATGGCTACACCTTC.

The genes are TRBV7-9 and TRBJ1-2; D is possibly TRBD1 (5 bases). V dropped 1 base and J dropped 1 base, with 7 bases sitting between them. This CDR3 contains 14 residues. Germline loops: CDR1 SEHNR, CDR2 FQNEAQ (reference sequence). CDR3 bases: TGTGCCAGCAGCTTAGGACAGAATAACTATGGCTACACCTTC. It is translated as CASSLGQNNYGYTF.

Only a few counts were recorded for this clonotype. V usage is TRBV12-3 or TRBV12-4 and J usage is TRBJ2-1; 12 positions agree with TRBD2. With V trimmed by 6 bases and J by 8 bases, 11 bases remained unmatched. This CDR3 region has 16 residues. CDR3 nucleotides: TGTGCCAGCAGCTCACGACTAGCGGGAGTTTCCTATGAGCAGTTCTTC. Protein sequence: CASSSRLAGVSYEQFF.